This TCR beta chain originates from a study of CD8+CD57+ T cells in acquired aplastic anemia. Study overall: Sorting CD4+ and CD8+ cells gave DNA averaging approximately 3 ug.

Profiling of TCR beta VDJ combinations and CDR3 sequences used genomic DNA as template. MiXCR, run by TCRdb on the reads, gives a single entry per CDR3 protein. There are 400,000 to 600,000 distinct CDR3 sequences in the sample; 25% to 40% occur only once, and 0.82% lies in the top ten. Patients selected for sequencing had displayed CD8+CD57+ cell expansion by flow cytometry. At blood sampling, none of the patients had yet received therapy. CDR3 length: 14 residues. Per the germline V gene, CDR1 is SNHLY and CDR2 is FYNNEI. The ends were cut back, 5 bases at V and 3 bases at J, with 11 bases in the middle.

The specimen sequenced was sorted CD4+, CD8+, or CD8+CD57+ T cells (not recorded which) from PBMCs. This chain uses TRBV2 with TRBJ2-1; D possibly corresponds to TRBD1 (5 bases). This sequence originates from a human donor with aplastic anemia. The DNA for the CDR3 is TGTGCCAGCAGTTTCTGGGGCGACTACAATGAGCAGTTCTTC. This codes for CASSFWGDYNEQFF.